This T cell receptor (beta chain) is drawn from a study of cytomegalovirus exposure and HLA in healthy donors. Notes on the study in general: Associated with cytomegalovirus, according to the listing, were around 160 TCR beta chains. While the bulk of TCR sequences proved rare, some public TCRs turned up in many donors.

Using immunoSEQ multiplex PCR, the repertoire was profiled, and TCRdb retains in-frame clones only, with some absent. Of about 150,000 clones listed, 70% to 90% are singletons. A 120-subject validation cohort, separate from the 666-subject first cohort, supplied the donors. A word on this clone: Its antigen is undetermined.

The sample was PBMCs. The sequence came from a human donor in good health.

The CDR3 protein is CASSLAGTGWKTQYF. As DNA, the CDR3 is TGTGCCAGCAGTTTAGCCGGGACAGGGTGGAAGACCCAGTACTTC. The J gene is TRBJ2-5, the V gene TRBV28, with 9 bases aligning to TRBD1. V lost 2 bases and J lost 6; bases outside the gene matches: 7. This CDR3 region has 15 residues. The germline CDR1 and CDR2 sequences are MDHEN and SYDVKM. Full variable domain (missing parts from reference TRBV28 and TRBJ2-5): DVKVTQSSRYLVKRTGEKVFLECVQDMDHENMFWYRQDPGLGLRLIYFSYDVKMKEKGDIPEGYSVSREKKERFSLILESASTNQTSMYLCASSLAGTGWKTQYFGPGTRLLVL.